The T cell receptor beta chain under discussion was sequenced for a study of blood T cell repertoires in COVID-19. Study overall: The United States, Italy and Spain provided the acute and convalescent COVID-19 samples. Sample material is recorded as cDNA or gDNA derived from T cells, B-cell-depleted T cells, or PBMCs.

Germline V gives CDR1 SNHLY, CDR2 FYNNEI. The V end was cut by 4 bases, the J end by 0 bases, with 12 bases between. The CDR3 is 16 amino acids. Original processing methods: Quantification of nucleated cells was approximated via reference gene primer amplification. The table came from immunoSEQ multiplex PCR; TCRdb's copy has only in-frame clones and leaves some out. Clone size and the V and J calls come from that table; the DNA yielded D and trimming. The sample lists around 280,000 clones; approximately 86% were seen once. Only one count was recorded for this clone. Sequencing was done on a sample of peripheral blood. The TCR comes from a woman between 25 and 40 years old who had recovered from COVID-19. The chain combines TRBV2 with TRBJ1-4; D is unclear. CDR3 DNA sequence: TGTGCCAGCAGTGTAGTAGGCGGTGCAACTAATGAAAAACTGTTTTTT. Protein sequence: CASSVVGGATNEKLFF.